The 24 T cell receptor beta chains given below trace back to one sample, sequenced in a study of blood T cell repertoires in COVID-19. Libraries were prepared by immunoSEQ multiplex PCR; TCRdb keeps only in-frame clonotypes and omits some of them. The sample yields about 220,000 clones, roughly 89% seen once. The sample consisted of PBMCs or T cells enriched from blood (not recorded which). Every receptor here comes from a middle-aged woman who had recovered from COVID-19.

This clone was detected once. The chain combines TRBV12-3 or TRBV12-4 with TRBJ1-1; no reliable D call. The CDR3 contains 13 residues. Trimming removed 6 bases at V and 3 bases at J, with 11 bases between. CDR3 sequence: CASSGRMDTEAFF. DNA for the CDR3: TGTGCCAGCAGCGGCAGGATGGACACTGAAGCTTTCTTT.

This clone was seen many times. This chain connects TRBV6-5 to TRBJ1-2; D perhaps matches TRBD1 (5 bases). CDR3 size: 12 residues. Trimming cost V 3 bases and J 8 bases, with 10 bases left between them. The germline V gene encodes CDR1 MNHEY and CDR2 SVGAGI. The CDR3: CASSYRGSGYTF. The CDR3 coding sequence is TGTGCCAGCAGTTATAGGGGCAGCGGCTACACCTTC.

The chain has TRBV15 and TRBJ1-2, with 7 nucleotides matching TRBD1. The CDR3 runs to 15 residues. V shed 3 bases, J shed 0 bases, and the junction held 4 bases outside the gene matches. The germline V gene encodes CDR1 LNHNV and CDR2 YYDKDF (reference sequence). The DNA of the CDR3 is TGTGCCACCAGCAGCGCCGGGACAGCTAACTATGGCTACACCTTC. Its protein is CATSSAGTANYGYTF.

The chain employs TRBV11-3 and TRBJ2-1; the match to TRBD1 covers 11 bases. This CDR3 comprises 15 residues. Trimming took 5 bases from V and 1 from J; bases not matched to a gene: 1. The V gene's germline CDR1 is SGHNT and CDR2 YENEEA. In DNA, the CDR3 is TGTGCCAGCAGCGGGACAGGGGGGTCCTACAATGAGCAGTTCTTC. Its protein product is CASSGTGGSYNEQFF.

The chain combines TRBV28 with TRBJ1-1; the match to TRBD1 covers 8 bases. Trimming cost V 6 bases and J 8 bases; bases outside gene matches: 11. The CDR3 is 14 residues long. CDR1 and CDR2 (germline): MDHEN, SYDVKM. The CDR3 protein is CASSQDREILEAFF. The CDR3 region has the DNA TGTGCCAGCAGCCAGGACAGGGAAATCTTGGAAGCTTTCTTT.

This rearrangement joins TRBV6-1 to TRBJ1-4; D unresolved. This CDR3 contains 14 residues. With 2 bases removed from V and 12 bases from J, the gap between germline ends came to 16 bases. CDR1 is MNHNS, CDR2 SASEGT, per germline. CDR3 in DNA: TGTGCCAGCAGTGAACGAGCTGCTACTGGGCAACTGTTTTTT. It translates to CASSERAATGQLFF.

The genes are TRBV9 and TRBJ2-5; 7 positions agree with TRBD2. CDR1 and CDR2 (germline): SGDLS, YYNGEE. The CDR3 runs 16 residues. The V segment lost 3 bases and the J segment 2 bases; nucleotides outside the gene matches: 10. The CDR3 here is CASSATSTSAQETQYF. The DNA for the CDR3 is TGTGCCAGCAGCGCCACAAGTACTAGCGCTCAAGAGACCCAGTACTTC. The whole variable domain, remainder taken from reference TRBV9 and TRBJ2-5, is DSGVTQTPKHLITATGQRVTLRCSPRSGDLSVYWYQQSLDQGLQFLIQYYNGEERAKGNILERFSAQQFPDLHSELNLSSLELGDSALYFCASSATSTSAQETQYFGPGTRLLVL.

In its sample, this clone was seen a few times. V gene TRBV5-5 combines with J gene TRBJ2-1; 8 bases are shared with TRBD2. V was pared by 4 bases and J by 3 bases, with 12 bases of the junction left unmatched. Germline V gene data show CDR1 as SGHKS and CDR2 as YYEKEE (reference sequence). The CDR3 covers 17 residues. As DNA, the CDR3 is TGTGCCAGCAGCCGAGACTCCCCCGGGACTAGCTACAATGAGCAGTTCTTC. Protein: CASSRDSPGTSYNEQFF.

This CDR3 reads CASSLTQNSPLHF. The CDR3 DNA sequence: TGTGCCAGCAGCTTAACACAGAATTCACCCCTCCACTTT. The rearrangement links TRBV7-8 to TRBJ1-6; the D is unclear. This CDR3 region has 13 residues. Deletions cut 2 bases from V and 7 bases from J, with 6 bases between. Germline CDR1 reads SGHVS; CDR2 reads FQNEAQ.

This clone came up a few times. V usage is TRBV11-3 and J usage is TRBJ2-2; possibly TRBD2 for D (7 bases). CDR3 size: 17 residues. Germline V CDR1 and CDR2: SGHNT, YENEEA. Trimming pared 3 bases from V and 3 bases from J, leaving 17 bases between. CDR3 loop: CASSFGGGGKYTGELFF. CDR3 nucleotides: TGTGCCAGCAGCTTCGGCGGGGGCGGGAAGTACACCGGGGAGCTGTTTTTT.

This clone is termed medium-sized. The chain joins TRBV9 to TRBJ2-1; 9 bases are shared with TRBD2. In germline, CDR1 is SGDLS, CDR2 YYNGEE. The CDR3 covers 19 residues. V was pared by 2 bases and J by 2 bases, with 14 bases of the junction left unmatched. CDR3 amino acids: CASSVSGTSSHLAYNEQFF. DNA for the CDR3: TGTGCCAGCAGCGTCTCCGGGACTAGCTCCCACCTTGCCTACAATGAGCAGTTCTTC.

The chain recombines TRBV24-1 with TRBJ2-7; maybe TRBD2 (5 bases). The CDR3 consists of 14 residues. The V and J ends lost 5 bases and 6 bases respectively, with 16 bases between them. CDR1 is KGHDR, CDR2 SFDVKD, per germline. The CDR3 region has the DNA TGTGCCACCAGTGGCGGGTTTGACACCGGCGAGCAGTACTTC. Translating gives CATSGGFDTGEQYF.

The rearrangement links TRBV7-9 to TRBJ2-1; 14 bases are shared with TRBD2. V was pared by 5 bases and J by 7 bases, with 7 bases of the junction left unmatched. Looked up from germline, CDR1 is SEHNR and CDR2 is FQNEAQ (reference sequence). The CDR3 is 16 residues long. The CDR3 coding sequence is TGTGCCAGCAGCCCAAATAGACTAGCGGGAGGGAATGAGCAGTTCTTC. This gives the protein CASSPNRLAGGNEQFF.

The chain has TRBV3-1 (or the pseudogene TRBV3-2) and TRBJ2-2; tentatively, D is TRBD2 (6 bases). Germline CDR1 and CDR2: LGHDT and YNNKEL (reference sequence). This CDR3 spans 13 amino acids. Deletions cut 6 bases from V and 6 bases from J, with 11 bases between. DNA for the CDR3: TGTGCCAGCAGTCTGACTAGGCCCGGGGAGCTGTTTTTT. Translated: CASSLTRPGELFF.

The CDR3: CASSPPGLEAFF. As DNA, the CDR3 is TGTGCCAGCTCACCGCCAGGCCTTGAAGCTTTCTTT. The chain couples TRBV18 to TRBJ1-1; D is unclear. Germline V gene sequence: CDR1 KGHSH, CDR2 LQKENI. The CDR3 spans 12 residues. Trimming stripped 3 bases from V and 7 bases from J, with 9 bases between.

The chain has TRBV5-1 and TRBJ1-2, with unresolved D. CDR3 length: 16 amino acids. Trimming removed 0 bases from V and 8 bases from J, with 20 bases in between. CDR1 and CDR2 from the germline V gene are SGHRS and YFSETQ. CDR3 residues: CASSLAIGGAGSGYTF. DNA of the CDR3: TGCGCCAGCAGCTTGGCCATCGGTGGAGCCGGTTCGGGCTACACCTTC.

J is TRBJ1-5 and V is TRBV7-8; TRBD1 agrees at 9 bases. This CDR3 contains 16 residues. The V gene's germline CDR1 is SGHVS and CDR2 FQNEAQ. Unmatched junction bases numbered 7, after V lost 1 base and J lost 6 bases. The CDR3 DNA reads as TGTGCCAGCAGCTTAGACCCCGGGACAGGGACTCAGCCCCAGCATTTT. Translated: CASSLDPGTGTQPQHF.

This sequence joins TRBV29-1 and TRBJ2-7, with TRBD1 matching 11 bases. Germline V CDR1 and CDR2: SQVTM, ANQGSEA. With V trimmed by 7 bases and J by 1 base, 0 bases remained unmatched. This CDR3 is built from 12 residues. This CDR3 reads CSGDRGSYEQYF. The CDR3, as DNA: TGCAGCGGGGACAGGGGGTCCTACGAGCAGTACTTC.

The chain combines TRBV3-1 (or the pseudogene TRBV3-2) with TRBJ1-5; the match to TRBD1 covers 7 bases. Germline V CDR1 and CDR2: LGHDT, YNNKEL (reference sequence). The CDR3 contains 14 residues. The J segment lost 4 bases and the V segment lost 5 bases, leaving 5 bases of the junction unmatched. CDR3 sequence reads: CASSFGQANQPQHF. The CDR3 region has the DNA TGTGCCAGCAGCTTTGGACAGGCAAATCAGCCCCAGCATTTT.

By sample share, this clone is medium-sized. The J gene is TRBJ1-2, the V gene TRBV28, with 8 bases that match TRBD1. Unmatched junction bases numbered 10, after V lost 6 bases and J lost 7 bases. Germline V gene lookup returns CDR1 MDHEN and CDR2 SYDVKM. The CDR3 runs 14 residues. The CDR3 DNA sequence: TGTGCCAGCAGCCTCGACAGGGGAATGAGTGGCTACACCTTC. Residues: CASSLDRGMSGYTF.

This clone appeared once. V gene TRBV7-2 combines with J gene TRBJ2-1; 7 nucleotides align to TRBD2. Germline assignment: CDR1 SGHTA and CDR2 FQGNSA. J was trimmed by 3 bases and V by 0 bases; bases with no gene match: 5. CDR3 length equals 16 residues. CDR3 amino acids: CASSLARSSGYNEQFF. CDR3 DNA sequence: TGTGCCAGCAGCTTAGCGCGGTCTAGCGGCTACAATGAGCAGTTCTTC.

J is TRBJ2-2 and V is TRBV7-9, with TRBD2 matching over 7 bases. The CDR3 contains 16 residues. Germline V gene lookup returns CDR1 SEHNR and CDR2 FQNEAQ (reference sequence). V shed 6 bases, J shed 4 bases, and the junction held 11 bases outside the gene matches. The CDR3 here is CASSPEGSSGTGELFF. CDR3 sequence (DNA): TGTGCCAGCAGTCCTGAGGGCTCTAGCGGCACCGGGGAGCTGTTTTTT.

This chain's CDR3 is CAISEALGGGNTIYF. The CDR3 DNA follows: TGTGCCATCAGTGAGGCCCTCGGGGGTGGAAACACCATATATTTT. This sequence joins TRBV10-3 and TRBJ1-3; the D gene is possibly TRBD1 (5 bases). Trimming stripped 2 bases from V and 3 bases from J, with 11 bases between. Germline assignment: CDR1 ENHRY and CDR2 SYGVKD. The CDR3 sequence is 15 residues long.

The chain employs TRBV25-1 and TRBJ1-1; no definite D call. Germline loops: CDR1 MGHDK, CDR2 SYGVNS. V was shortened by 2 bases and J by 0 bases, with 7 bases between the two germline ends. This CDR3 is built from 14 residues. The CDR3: CASSEAGLNTEAFF. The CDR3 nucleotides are TGTGCCAGCAGTGAAGCAGGTTTGAACACTGAAGCTTTCTTT.